Listed here are 26 T cell receptor beta chains from one sample, sequenced in a study of blood T cell repertoires in COVID-19. TCRdb's copy holds only in-frame clones and misses some; the assay was immunoSEQ multiplex PCR. The table includes fewer than 350,000 clones, approximately 81% detected once. The material sequenced was PBMCs or T cells enriched from blood (not recorded which). These receptors came from a woman aged 25 to 39 who had been exposed to COVID-19.

This rearrangement joins TRBV28 to TRBJ2-3; D perhaps matches TRBD1 (5 bases). The V end lost 3 bases, the J end lost 2 bases, and 12 bases lay between the germline ends. The CDR3 covers 15 residues. The V gene's germline CDR1 is MDHEN and CDR2 SYDVKM. CDR3 nucleotide sequence: TGTGCCAGCAGTTTTGACAGCTTACCCACAGATACGCAGTATTTT. Translating gives CASSFDSLPTDTQYF.

V is TRBV19 and J is TRBJ1-3, with D unclear. Per the germline V gene, CDR1 is LNHDA and CDR2 is SQIVND (reference sequence). V dropped 5 bases and J dropped 2 bases, with 13 bases sitting between them. This CDR3 contains 15 residues. The CDR3 sequence: CASSPKTEPGNTIYF. The DNA of the CDR3 is TGTGCCAGTAGTCCAAAGACGGAGCCTGGAAACACCATATATTTT.

This clone appeared a few times. The rearrangement joins TRBV14 to TRBJ2-7; 12 nucleotides match TRBD2. Germline V CDR1 and CDR2: SGHDN, FVKESK. The CDR3 extends over 15 amino acids. V lost 4 bases to trimming and J lost 2 bases; unmatched junction nucleotides: 3. CDR3 DNA: TGTGCCAGCAGCCCTCGGACTAGCGGGACCTACGAGCAGTACTTC. It translates to CASSPRTSGTYEQYF.

The gene calls are TRBV28 and TRBJ1-1; tentative D call: TRBD1 (6 bases). The V and J ends lost 8 bases and 3 bases respectively, with 16 bases between them. CDR3 length: 14 residues. Germline V lookup: CDR1 MDHEN, CDR2 SYDVKM. This CDR3 reads CASLSGAGDTEAFF. CDR3 DNA: TGTGCCAGCCTTTCCGGAGCAGGGGACACTGAAGCTTTCTTT.

The rearrangement uses TRBV28 and TRBJ2-7, with a weak D call TRBD2 (5 bases). V lost 6 bases to trimming and J lost 4 bases, with 13 bases between them. CDR1 is MDHEN and CDR2 is SYDVKM in the germline V gene. CDR3 length: 13 amino acids. The CDR3 sequence: CASSPSGKYEQYF. The CDR3 DNA reads TGTGCCAGCAGCCCAAGCGGAAAGTACGAGCAGTACTTC.

The V gene is TRBV15, the J gene TRBJ1-2; possibly TRBD1 for D (5 bases). The CDR3 runs 15 residues. Germline V lookup: CDR1 LNHNV, CDR2 YYDKDF (reference sequence). V lost 0 bases and J 7 bases, leaving 15 bases between the germline ends. For the CDR3, the DNA is TGTGCCACCAGCAGAGATCCCCTGGGCAGGGTTGGCTACACCTTC. Its translation: CATSRDPLGRVGYTF.

This clone was counted between two and nine times. The J gene is TRBJ1-1, the V gene TRBV19; D is possibly TRBD1 (5 bases). Per germline, CDR1 LNHDA and CDR2 SQIVND (reference sequence). The V and J ends lost 7 bases and 11 bases respectively, with 17 bases between them. There are 12 residues in the CDR3. The CDR3 nucleotides are TGTGCCAGTACCCACAGGAAAGATAGGGCTTTCTTT. It specifies CASTHRKDRAFF. The whole variable domain, remainder taken from reference TRBV19 and TRBJ1-1, is DGGITQSPKYLFRKEGQNVTLSCEQNLNHDAMYWYRQDPGQGLRLIYYSQIVNDFQKGDIAEGYSVSREKKESFPLTVTSAQKNPTAFYLCASTHRKDRAFFGQGTRLTVV.

This chain uses TRBV27 with TRBJ2-1; 8 nucleotides match TRBD2. CDR3 size: 13 residues. The trim removed 9 bases at V and 7 bases at J, leaving 8 bases unmatched. Germline-derived CDR1 and CDR2 are MNHEY and SMNVEV (reference sequence). CDR3 protein: CARGREAKNEQFF. The DNA of the CDR3 is TGTGCCAGAGGGCGGGAGGCAAAGAATGAGCAGTTCTTC.

The V call is TRBV10-2, the J call TRBJ1-1; D not certain. CDR1 and CDR2 from the germline V gene are WSHSY and SAAADI. Trimming took off 6 bases at V and 0 bases at J, with 8 bases between the two ends. The CDR3 covers 13 residues. This chain's CDR3 is CASSLLMNTEAFF. The CDR3 DNA follows: TGCGCCAGCAGCCTCTTAATGAACACTGAAGCTTTCTTT.

At least ten counts were recorded for this clone. V usage is TRBV4-1 and J usage is TRBJ2-2; 12 bases line up with TRBD2. The trim removed 0 bases at V and 2 bases at J, leaving 1 base unmatched. This CDR3 region has 17 residues. The V gene's germline CDR1 is MGHRA and CDR2 YSYEKL. CDR3 DNA sequence: TGCGCCAGCAGCCAAGAGGGACTAGCGGGTAACACCGGGGAGCTGTTTTTT. This sequence encodes CASSQEGLAGNTGELFF.

The J gene is TRBJ2-7, the V gene TRBV10-1, with D possibly matching TRBD1 (5 bases). This CDR3 is 13 amino acids long. Per germline, CDR1 WNHNN and CDR2 SYGVQD (reference sequence). Between the trimmed V and J ends, which lost 2 bases and 3 bases, there was a span of 8 bases. In nucleotides, the CDR3 is TGCGCCAGCAGTGAGGACAGCGTCTACGAGCAGTACTTC. Its protein product is CASSEDSVYEQYF.

The chain carries TRBV19 and TRBJ1-6; perhaps TRBD1 as D (5 bases). The CDR3 is 13 amino acids. V was clipped by 7 bases and J by 5 bases, with 9 bases between them. The germline CDR1 and CDR2 sequences are LNHDA and SQIVND (reference sequence). CDR3: CASNPGNNSPLHF. The CDR3 region has the DNA TGTGCCAGTAACCCAGGGAATAATTCACCCCTCCACTTT.

V and J are TRBV9 and TRBJ2-1, with D possibly matching TRBD2 (5 bases). V was clipped by 0 bases and J by 6 bases, with 10 bases between them. CDR1 SGDLS and CDR2 YYNGEE come from the germline V gene. CDR3 length equals 14 residues. The CDR3 region has the DNA TGTGCCAGCAGCGTAGCTAGCTTGGCCAATGAGCAGTTCTTC. This gives the protein CASSVASLANEQFF.

CDR3 nucleotides: TGTGCCAGTAACACAGGGGGCTTCAGCACTGAAGCTTTCTTT. It encodes CASNTGGFSTEAFF. The chain links TRBV19 to TRBJ1-1; 9 bases line up with TRBD1. Germline loops: CDR1 LNHDA, CDR2 SQIVND (reference sequence). CDR3 length: 14 amino acids. The V gene end was trimmed by 7 bases and the J gene end by 4 bases; junction bases not matched to a gene: 7. Combining the CDR3 with reference TRBV19 and TRBJ1-1 gives the whole variable domain DGGITQSPKYLFRKEGQNVTLSCEQNLNHDAMYWYRQDPGQGLRLIYYSQIVNDFQKGDIAEGYSVSREKKESFPLTVTSAQKNPTAFYLCASNTGGFSTEAFFGQGTRLTVV.

This rearrangement joins TRBV5-1 to TRBJ2-1; TRBD2 aligns across 9 bases. Germline trimming cut 2 bases from V and 5 bases from J; bases unmatched to any gene: 8. CDR1 is SGHRS, CDR2 YFSETQ, per germline. This CDR3 comprises 16 residues. The CDR3 nucleotides are TGCGCCAGCAGCTTTATCGCTAGCGGGATCGACAATGAGCAGTTCTTC. Residues: CASSFIASGIDNEQFF.

The CDR3 here is CASSLTLAGGPWTTQYF. CDR3 sequence (DNA): TGTGCCAGCAGTTTAACCCTAGCGGGAGGGCCTTGGACTACGCAGTATTTT. This rearrangement joins TRBV28 to TRBJ2-3; 12 nucleotides align to TRBD2. CDR3 length: 17 residues. The trim removed 2 bases at V and 8 bases at J, leaving 11 bases unmatched. The V gene's germline CDR1 is MDHEN and CDR2 SYDVKM.

This chain uses TRBV24-1 with TRBJ2-3; D possibly corresponds to TRBD2 (6 bases). V dropped 7 bases and J dropped 2 bases, with 12 bases sitting between them. Germline loops: CDR1 KGHDR, CDR2 SFDVKD. This CDR3 has 14 residues. Written as DNA, the CDR3 is TGTGCCACCAGGGGGAGGCAGTCCACAGATACGCAGTATTTT. This sequence encodes CATRGRQSTDTQYF.

The chain is built from TRBV5-1 and TRBJ1-2, with 9 bases matching TRBD1. Germline CDR1 and CDR2: SGHRS and YFSETQ. Unmatched junction bases numbered 10, after V lost 8 bases and J lost 8 bases. The CDR3 consists of 13 residues. CDR3 coding DNA: TGCGCCAGTACACAGGGGGCAATAGGCGGCTACACCTTC. Encoded protein: CASTQGAIGGYTF. Supplemented by reference TRBV5-1 and TRBJ1-2, the full variable domain reads KAGVTQTPRYLIKTRGQQVTLSCSPISGHRSVSWYQQTPGQGLQFLFEYFSETQRNKGNFPGRFSGRQFSNSRSEMNVSTLELGDSALYLCASTQGAIGGYTFGSGTRLTVV.

The genes are TRBV4-3 and TRBJ1-2; 8 nucleotides align to TRBD1. CDR3 length: 15 amino acids. Germline V lookup: CDR1 LGHNA, CDR2 YSLEER. The V and J ends lost 2 bases and 6 bases, in that order; junction bases with no gene match: 8. The CDR3 DNA follows: TGCGCCAGCAGCCAATCATATACAGGGGGTGATGGCTACACCTTC. It codes for CASSQSYTGGDGYTF.

This rearrangement joins TRBV19 to TRBJ1-3, with 7 bases matching TRBD1. The V gene end was trimmed by 9 bases and the J gene end by 8 bases; junction bases not matched to a gene: 10. CDR1 LNHDA and CDR2 SQIVND come from the germline V gene (reference sequence). This CDR3 comprises 13 residues. The CDR3 coding sequence is TGTGCCAGCTCTCCGGGACAGCGCGACACCATATATTTT. This sequence encodes CASSPGQRDTIYF.

V usage is TRBV5-6 and J usage is TRBJ1-2, with D unresolved. This CDR3 is 13 amino acids long. Trimming cost V 1 base and J 3 bases, with 7 bases left between them. CDR1 and CDR2 from the germline V gene are SGHDT and YYEEEE. As DNA, the CDR3 is TGTGCCAGCAGCTTGTTGGTAGACTATGGCTACACCTTC. Translated: CASSLLVDYGYTF.

V is TRBV10-3 and J is TRBJ1-5; possible D gene TRBD1, 6 bases. Trimming removed 2 bases at V and 2 bases at J, with 10 bases between. The germline CDR1 and CDR2 sequences are ENHRY and SYGVKD. The CDR3 is 15 amino acids. The CDR3 here is CAISEPRQGNQPQHF. CDR3 sequence (DNA): TGTGCCATCAGTGAGCCCCGACAGGGCAATCAGCCCCAGCATTTT.

The chain uses TRBV4-1 and TRBJ1-2; D not resolved. The V end lost 1 base, the J end lost 3 bases, and 12 bases lay between the germline ends. CDR1 MGHRA and CDR2 YSYEKL come from the germline V gene. The CDR3 consists of 15 residues. DNA of the CDR3: TGCGCCAGCAGCCAAGTGGGCAGAACTGACTATGGCTACACCTTC. Translation: CASSQVGRTDYGYTF.

The CDR3: CATSLARANYGYTF. CDR3 sequence (DNA): TGTGCCACCAGCTTGGCGAGGGCAAACTATGGCTACACCTTC. The J gene is TRBJ1-2, the V gene TRBV15; no definite D call. Deletions cut 5 bases from V and 2 bases from J, with 12 bases between. CDR1 LNHNV and CDR2 YYDKDF come from the germline V gene (reference sequence). CDR3 length: 14 amino acids.

The sample holds a few counts of this clone. J is TRBJ1-6 and V is TRBV30; D is perhaps TRBD1 (6 bases). Trimming left V 4 bases short and J 5 bases short, with 12 bases between. This CDR3 region has 14 residues. In germline, CDR1 is GTSNPN, CDR2 SVGIG (reference sequence). The DNA for the CDR3 is TGTGCCTGGAACCCGGGGGGCAATAATTCACCCCTCCACTTT. It codes for CAWNPGGNNSPLHF.

This chain uses TRBV19 with TRBJ1-3, with D possibly being TRBD1 (6 bases). CDR1 is LNHDA and CDR2 is SQIVND in the germline V gene (reference sequence). The CDR3 sequence is 14 residues long. The V end lost 6 bases, the J end lost 1 base, and 10 bases lay between the germline ends. Here the CDR3 reads CASRPQGSGNTIYF. CDR3 in DNA: TGTGCCAGTAGACCACAGGGATCTGGAAACACCATATATTTT.